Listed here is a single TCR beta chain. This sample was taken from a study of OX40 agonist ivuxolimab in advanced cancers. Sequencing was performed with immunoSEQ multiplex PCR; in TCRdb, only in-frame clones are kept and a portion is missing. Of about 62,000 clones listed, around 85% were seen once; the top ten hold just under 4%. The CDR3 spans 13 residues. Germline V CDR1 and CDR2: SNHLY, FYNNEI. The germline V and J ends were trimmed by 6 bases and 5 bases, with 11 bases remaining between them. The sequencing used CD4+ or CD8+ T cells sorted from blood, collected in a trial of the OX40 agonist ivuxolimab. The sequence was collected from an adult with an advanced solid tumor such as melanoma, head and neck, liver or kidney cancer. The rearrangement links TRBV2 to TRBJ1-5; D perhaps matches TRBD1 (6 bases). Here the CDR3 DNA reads TGTGCCAGCAGAGGGGGGGGCCATCAGCCCCAGCATTTT. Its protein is CASRGGGHQPQHF. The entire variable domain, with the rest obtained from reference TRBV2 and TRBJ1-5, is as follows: EPEVTQTPSHQVTQMGQEVILRCVPISNHLYFYWYRQILGQKVEFLVSFYNNEISEKSEIFDDQFSVERPDGSNFTLKIRSTKLEDSAMYFCASRGGGHQPQHFGDGTRLSIL.